This T cell receptor beta chain was found in a study of Ad26.COV2.S vaccination and SARS-CoV-2 variants (dated by TCRdb to the early 2020s). The study in broad terms: Donors in the vaccine arm were drawn from COV1001, a phase I-IIa trial of Ad26.COV2.S in healthy adults that was multicentre, randomized, double-blind and placebo-controlled. Dosing of Ad26.COV2.S was intramuscular, at either 5x10^10 or 1x10^11 viral particles, delivered as one shot or as two shots spaced 56 days apart. Sequencing of the TCRbeta repertoire served to evaluate the specificity and breadth of SARS-CoV-2-reactive T cell receptors following Ad26.COV2.S vaccination. The TCR-sequenced set comprised around 30 samples: some 20 Ad26.COV2.S vaccine recipients, 5 placebo recipients and 8 SARS-CoV-2 convalescent individuals. Trial participants were randomized into five groups of five: low-dose or high-dose Ad26.COV2.S given once or twice, or placebo on both occasions. Investigators remained blinded to trial group allocation during experiments and outcome assessment. Study-level results and caveats: Compared with placebo recipients, Ad26.COV2.S recipients showed higher spike-specific TCR breadth (P = 0.0014). After vaccination, spike-specific CD8+ and CD4+ T cell responses were reported to show substantial breadth. Non-spike TCR breadth was comparable between vaccine and placebo recipients, consistent with the vaccine containing only spike. The study was not powered for comparison of responses between vaccine doses or regimens. According to the authors, total T cell responses may have been underestimated by the TCR breadth and depth analyses.

What this sample's treatment or condition label stands for: around 19 received Ad26.COV2.S at low or high dose, single or two shots; roughly five received placebo; per-sample allocation not given. Repertoires of vaccine and placebo recipients were sequenced from samples collected on day 63 after the first injection. Cohort 1b enrolled about two dozen adults aged 18-55 years at a single site in Boston, USA, between 29 July and 7 August 2020. Ad26.COV2.S was a replication-incompetent adenovirus type 26 vector expressing a prefusion-stabilized SARS-CoV-2 spike protein from the original Wuhan strain. The CDR1 and CDR2 encoded by the germline V gene are SGHVS and FQNEAQ. Relative to germline, V is 5 bases shorter and J is 2 bases shorter, with 15 bases between their ends. The CDR3 measures 15 amino acids from cysteine to phenylalanine. Only the CDR3 DNA stays, 45 bases, in frame from base 1. Comments on this clone: Its specific antigen is unknown. Base quality data are lacking; no much larger clone is found one base away.

The immunoSEQ Assay was the method used to sequence TCRbeta CDR3 regions. After extraction, genomic DNA underwent amplification by bias-controlled multiplex PCR, followed by high-throughput sequencing. As for the authors' bioinformatics: Collapsing and filtering of sequences were performed to quantify the absolute abundance of each unique TCRbeta CDR3 region. T cell fraction was estimated by normalizing TCRbeta template counts to usable DNA, with usable DNA measured through amplification of reference genes found in all nucleated cells. Repertoire TCRs were annotated as SARS-CoV-2-specific by exact matching of V gene, CDR3 amino acid sequence and J gene to a known reactive TCR set. The reference SARS-CoV-2 TCR set came from MIRA and was filtered for enrichment in COVID-19-positive ImmuneCODE repertoires, removing public or cross-reactive TCRs. Using the MIRA antigens, annotated TCRs were further analysed by specific ORF or by position within an ORF. Breadth was defined as the number of annotated unique rearrangements divided by the total number of unique productive rearrangements, and depth was defined as the summed frequency of the annotated unique rearrangements. Group comparisons of TCR breadth used two-sided Wilcoxon rank-sum tests. Sourced from immuneACCESS, this table was stored by TCRdb with only in-frame sequences that have V and J called. A share of the clones is absent; for the studies checked, an unresolved V gene accounts for under half, and the remainder has no known explanation. V and J calls and clone size are as listed in that table; D and trimming were resolved from the DNA. The sample contains about 280,000 clones, around 87% of them found a single time. The top ten clonotypes cover about 3.1% of the sample.

The sequence joins TRBV7-8 to TRBJ1-2; the D gene identity is not certain. The sequencing here drew on peripheral blood, taken in a trial of Ad26.COV2.S vaccine versus placebo. This TCR was recovered from a person aged 18-65 years who received the Ad26.COV2.S COVID-19 vaccine or a placebo. The DNA sequence is given as TGTGCCAGCAGCCCCAGACAAGGTGGAAACTATGGCTACACCTTC. Its translation reads: CASSPRQGGNYGYTF. Reference TRBV7-8 and TRBJ1-2 genes cover what lies past the CDR3, so the full variable domain is GAGVSQSPRYKVAKRGQDVALRCDPISGHVSLFWYQQALGQGPEFLTYFQNEAQLDKSGLPSDRFFAERPEGSVSTLKIQRTQQEDSAVYLCASSPRQGGNYGYTFGSGTRLTVV.